This T cell receptor beta chain was observed in a study of regulatory T cells in long-lasting Graves disease. This CDR3 is 15 amino acids long. V was trimmed by 3 bases and J by 2 bases, leaving 11 bases between them. The germline CDR1 and CDR2 sequences are LNHDA and SQIVND (reference sequence). Combining iRepertoire HTBI primers with Arm-PCR of CDR3 regions, the authors built TCR beta libraries. TCRdb reanalysed the multiplex PCR reads using MiXCR and keeps one entry per CDR3 protein. The sample has roughly 320,000 distinct CDR3 sequences; 16% are singletons. This sample's time point: newly diagnosed GD, antithyroid drugs for less than 3 months. PBMCs provided the RNA from which the TCR library was made. This clonotype occurred many times. These data also featured in a second study, about T cells in Graves' hyperthyroidism and ophthalmopathy.

This material consisted of peripheral blood mononuclear cells (PBMCs), taken at new diagnosis, from a patient treated with antithyroid drugs. The clonotype originates from a man in his forties with Graves disease. V is TRBV19 and J is TRBJ2-1; D unresolved. CDR3 coding DNA: TGTGCCAGTAGTATTGAAGGTCTACCCTACAATGAGCAGTTCTTC. Its protein is CASSIEGLPYNEQFF.